What follows are 24 T cell receptor beta chains derived from one specimen sequenced in a study of cytomegalovirus exposure and HLA in healthy donors. The primer mix had 60 Vbeta and 13 Jbeta primers. The protocol was immunoSEQ multiplex PCR, while the TCRdb copy is restricted to in-frame clones and leaves out a portion. Of 100,000 to 150,000 clones listed, more than 65% are singletons. Sequenced sample: PBMCs. The source of these receptors is a woman aged 40 to 50 in good health and CMV-seropositive.

The V gene is TRBV5-1, the J gene TRBJ2-5; 7 nucleotides line up with TRBD1. This CDR3 comprises 14 residues. Germline CDR1 SGHRS, CDR2 YFSETQ. The V and J ends lost 2 bases and 1 base, in that order; junction bases with no gene match: 2. Written as DNA, the CDR3 is TGCGCCAGCAGCTTTGGACAGGTCCAAGAGACCCAGTACTTC. Its protein product is CASSFGQVQETQYF.

V usage is TRBV27 and J usage is TRBJ2-1; tentatively, D is TRBD1 (6 bases). Per germline, CDR1 MNHEY and CDR2 SMNVEV (reference sequence). V shed 4 bases and J shed 7 bases, with 11 bases lying between them. The CDR3 is 13 residues long. The CDR3 reads CASSYQGQNEQFF. In DNA form, the CDR3 reads TGTGCCAGCAGTTATCAGGGGCAGAATGAGCAGTTCTTC.

This clone was seen only once. The V call is TRBV6-6, the J call TRBJ1-1; D is undetermined. Germline V lookup: CDR1 MNHNY, CDR2 SVGAGI (reference sequence). The CDR3 runs 15 residues. With 4 bases removed from V and 0 bases from J, the gap between germline ends came to 12 bases. The CDR3 bases are TGTGCCAGCAGTTTCGCGACACCTATGAACACTGAAGCTTTCTTT. It encodes CASSFATPMNTEAFF.

The chain links TRBV7-9 to TRBJ1-3; 7 nucleotides line up with TRBD1. CDR3 length: 12 amino acids. Trimming took 10 bases from V and 4 from J; bases not matched to a gene: 4. Germline V gives CDR1 SEHNR, CDR2 FQNEAQ (reference sequence). In DNA form, the CDR3 reads TGTGCCAAATCGGGACAGGGAAACACCATATATTTT. Amino acids: CAKSGQGNTIYF.

This chain uses TRBV9 with TRBJ1-3, with D tentatively TRBD1 (6 bases). V gave up 0 bases and J gave up 0 bases, with 13 bases separating them. Germline-derived CDR1 and CDR2 are SGDLS and YYNGEE. The CDR3 spans 17 residues. The CDR3 is CASSVGGHPNSGNTIYF. For the CDR3, the DNA is TGTGCCAGCAGCGTAGGGGGACACCCGAACTCTGGAAACACCATATATTTT.

The CDR3: CASSLELREGEQFF. In nucleotides, the CDR3 is TGCGCCAGCAGCTTGGAATTGAGGGAAGGAGAGCAGTTCTTC. The V gene is TRBV5-1, the J gene TRBJ2-1, with a tentative D call TRBD2 (5 bases). CDR3 length: 14 residues. Deletions cut 0 bases from V and 10 bases from J, with 14 bases between. Germline values: CDR1 SGHRS, CDR2 YFSETQ.

J is TRBJ2-7 and V is TRBV5-1, with 10 bases identical to TRBD1. The length of the CDR3 is 16 residues. Germline lookup yields CDR1 SGHRS and CDR2 YFSETQ. J was trimmed by 5 bases and V by 1 base; bases with no gene match: 9. CDR3 amino acids: CASSLFPPGQGNEQYF. The DNA of the CDR3 is TGCGCCAGCAGCTTGTTCCCCCCGGGACAGGGGAACGAGCAGTACTTC.

The V gene is TRBV4-1, the J gene TRBJ2-7; D is perhaps TRBD2 (6 bases). Germline values: CDR1 MGHRA, CDR2 YSYEKL. The CDR3 runs to 14 residues. V was cut by 0 bases and J by 5 bases, with 11 bases left in between. The DNA for the CDR3 is TGCGCCAGCAGCCAAGAGCGGAGCGGGCACGAGCAGTACTTC. Protein: CASSQERSGHEQYF.

The V gene is TRBV19, the J gene TRBJ2-7; 10 bases fit TRBD2. V was pared by 5 bases and J by 1 base, with 5 bases of the junction left unmatched. This CDR3 has 15 amino acids. The germline V gene has CDR1 LNHDA and CDR2 SQIVND (reference sequence). The CDR3 nucleotides read TGTGCCAGTAGTGCAGGACTAGCGGTGTCCTACGAGCAGTACTTC. This encodes CASSAGLAVSYEQYF.

V usage is TRBV14 and J usage is TRBJ2-2, with D unresolved. Germline-derived CDR1 and CDR2 are SGHDN and FVKESK. The length of the CDR3 is 13 residues. Trimming took 1 base from V and 6 from J, leaving 6 bases between them. DNA for the CDR3: TGTGCCAGCAGCCAAGCTCGGGCCGGGGAGCTGTTTTTT. Residues: CASSQARAGELFF.

This chain connects TRBV30 to TRBJ2-1; 13 bases align to TRBD2. Germline assignment: CDR1 GTSNPN and CDR2 SVGIG (reference sequence). V lost 3 bases, J lost 0 bases, and 8 bases stayed unmatched. The CDR3 is 18 amino acids. The CDR3 protein is CAWRPGTSGDSSYNEQFF. CDR3 sequence (DNA): TGTGCCTGGAGGCCCGGGACTAGCGGGGACAGCTCCTACAATGAGCAGTTCTTC.

V usage is TRBV19 and J usage is TRBJ2-3; no clear D gene. Germline CDR1 LNHDA, CDR2 SQIVND (reference sequence). CDR3 length equals 13 residues. The V gene lost 5 bases and the J gene lost 2 bases, with 8 bases spanning the gap. As DNA, the CDR3 is TGTGCCAGTAGTTTAGGAGTCACAGATACGCAGTATTTT. It encodes CASSLGVTDTQYF.

This clone occurred a few times. The CDR3 DNA sequence: TGCGCCAGCAGCCAAGGTACGGGGACAACAGATACGCAGTATTTT. This translates into CASSQGTGTTDTQYF. This chain joins TRBV4-1 and TRBJ2-3; D is possibly TRBD1 (6 bases). Germline-derived CDR1 and CDR2 are MGHRA and YSYEKL. This CDR3 spans 15 amino acids. Trimming left V 1 base short and J 3 bases short, with 11 bases between.

This clone occurred a few times. The J gene is TRBJ1-5, the V gene TRBV23-1; 9 bases are shared with TRBD1. TRBV23-1 is an ORF for which the function is uncertain. The V and J ends lost 0 bases and 3 bases, in that order; junction bases with no gene match: 6. The length of the CDR3 is 17 residues. CDR3 amino acids: CASSQSIGQGYNQPQHF. In DNA, the CDR3 is TGCGCCAGCAGTCAATCGATTGGACAGGGGTACAATCAGCCCCAGCATTTT.

The gene calls are TRBV5-4 and TRBJ2-7, with 8 bases identical to TRBD1. CDR1 SGHNT and CDR2 YYREEE come from the germline V gene (reference sequence). The CDR3 covers 14 residues. The V and J ends lost 4 bases and 5 bases, in that order; junction bases with no gene match: 8. For the CDR3, the DNA is TGTGCCAGCAGCCCTGGACAGGGTCGACACGAGCAGTACTTC. This translates into CASSPGQGRHEQYF.

The V and J genes are TRBV5-1 and TRBJ2-1; tentatively, D is TRBD1 (6 bases). The CDR3 covers 17 residues. The V end was cut by 2 bases, the J end by 0 bases, with 15 bases between. From germline, CDR1 is SGHRS and CDR2 YFSETQ. In DNA, the CDR3 is TGCGCCAGCAGCTTAGCACAGGGCGACAGCTCCTACAATGAGCAGTTCTTC. This sequence encodes CASSLAQGDSSYNEQFF. The complete variable domain, with remaining parts taken from reference TRBV5-1 and TRBJ2-1, reads KAGVTQTPRYLIKTRGQQVTLSCSPISGHRSVSWYQQTPGQGLQFLFEYFSETQRNKGNFPGRFSGRQFSNSRSEMNVSTLELGDSALYLCASSLAQGDSSYNEQFFGPGTRLTVL.

Comment on this clone: No conserved phenylalanine or tryptophan is present at the end of the CDR3, so a read error is the likely explanation. This rearrangement joins TRBV4-1 to TRBJ2-4; D call uncertain. The germline V gene has CDR1 MGHRA and CDR2 YSYEKL. The CDR3 is 14 residues long. V lost 0 bases, J lost 0 bases, and 3 bases lay in between. The CDR3 sequence is CASSQDLAKNIQYL. The CDR3 region has the DNA TGCGCCAGCAGCCAAGACCTAGCCAAAAACATTCAGTACCTC.

The chain combines TRBV7-6 with TRBJ2-3; D possibly corresponds to TRBD2 (6 bases). The CDR3 is 16 residues long. Between the trimmed V and J ends, which lost 1 base and 2 bases, there was a span of 13 bases. Germline V gives CDR1 SGHVS, CDR2 FNYEAQ. The CDR3 nucleotides read TGTGCCAGCAGCTTAGGGTTGACTAGTTCCACAGATACGCAGTATTTT. Encoded protein: CASSLGLTSSTDTQYF. Looking up the rest from reference TRBV7-6 and TRBJ2-3 gives the full variable domain: GAGVSQSPRYKVTKRGQDVALRCDPISGHVSLYWYRQALGQGPEFLTYFNYEAQQDKSGLPNDRFSAERPEGSISTLTIQRTEQRDSAMYRCASSLGLTSSTDTQYFGPGTRLTVL.

The rearrangement joins TRBV28 to TRBJ1-5; maybe TRBD1 (5 bases). Deletions cut 8 bases from V and 2 bases from J, with 16 bases between. Germline V lookup: CDR1 MDHEN, CDR2 SYDVKM. The CDR3 totals 15 residues. Here the CDR3 reads CASVHETVGNQPQHF. The CDR3, as DNA: TGTGCCAGCGTACACGAGACAGTGGGCAATCAGCCCCAGCATTTT.

The chain joins TRBV19 to TRBJ2-6; D gene uncertain. This CDR3 is 15 amino acids long. The V and J ends lost 3 bases and 0 bases respectively, with 6 bases between them. Germline V gives CDR1 LNHDA, CDR2 SQIVND (reference sequence). As DNA, the CDR3 is TGTGCCAGTAGTATCAGCGTCTCTGGGGCCAACGTCCTGACTTTC. Translated, it gives CASSISVSGANVLTF. The whole variable domain, filled in from reference TRBV19 and TRBJ2-6, reads DGGITQSPKYLFRKEGQNVTLSCEQNLNHDAMYWYRQDPGQGLRLIYYSQIVNDFQKGDIAEGYSVSREKKESFPLTVTSAQKNPTAFYLCASSISVSGANVLTFGAGSRLTVL.

The chain has TRBV5-6 and TRBJ1-1; D may be TRBD1 (5 bases). The CDR3 is 14 amino acids. Germline-derived CDR1 and CDR2 are SGHDT and YYEEEE. The V end lost 4 bases, the J end lost 1 base, and 11 bases lay between the germline ends. The CDR3 region is CASSPLGQNTEAFF. The DNA for the CDR3 is TGTGCCAGCAGCCCACTGGGGCAGAACACTGAAGCTTTCTTT.

This clone was observed at least ten times. This rearrangement joins TRBV6-1 to TRBJ2-1; TRBD2 aligns across 7 bases. The CDR3 is 15 residues long. CDR1 and CDR2 from the germline V gene are MNHNS and SASEGT. The trim removed 2 bases at V and 3 bases at J, leaving 4 bases unmatched. CDR3 protein: CASSELADIYNEQFF. The DNA of the CDR3 is TGTGCCAGCAGTGAACTAGCGGATATCTACAATGAGCAGTTCTTC.

The J gene is TRBJ2-1, the V gene TRBV10-2; 10 nucleotides line up with TRBD2. CDR1 and CDR2 from the germline V gene are WSHSY and SAAADI. The CDR3 consists of 16 residues. V was pared by 6 bases and J by 5 bases, with 10 bases of the junction left unmatched. The CDR3 sequence: CASRQLAGGRNNEQFF. The CDR3 nucleotides read TGCGCCAGCAGACAGTTAGCGGGAGGAAGAAACAATGAGCAGTTCTTC.

V gene TRBV4-2 combines with J gene TRBJ1-2; D gene unclear. The CDR3 covers 16 residues. Germline V gene data show CDR1 as LGHNA and CDR2 as YNFKEQ. The ends were cut back, 1 base at V and 4 bases at J, with 16 bases in the middle. CDR3 in amino acids: CASSQGQSEGGYGYTF. CDR3 nucleotides: TGTGCCAGCAGCCAAGGGCAGTCGGAGGGAGGCTATGGCTACACCTTC.